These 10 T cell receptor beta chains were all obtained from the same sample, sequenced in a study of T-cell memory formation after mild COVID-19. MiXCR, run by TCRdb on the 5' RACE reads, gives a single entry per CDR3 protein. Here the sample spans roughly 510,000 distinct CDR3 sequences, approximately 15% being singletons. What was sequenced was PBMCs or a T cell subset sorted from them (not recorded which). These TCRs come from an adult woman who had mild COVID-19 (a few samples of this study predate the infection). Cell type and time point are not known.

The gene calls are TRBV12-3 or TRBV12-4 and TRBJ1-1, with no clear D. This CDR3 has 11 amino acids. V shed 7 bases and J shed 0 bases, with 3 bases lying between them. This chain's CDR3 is CASKVNTEAFF. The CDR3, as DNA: TGTGCCAGCAAAGTGAACACTGAAGCTTTCTTT.

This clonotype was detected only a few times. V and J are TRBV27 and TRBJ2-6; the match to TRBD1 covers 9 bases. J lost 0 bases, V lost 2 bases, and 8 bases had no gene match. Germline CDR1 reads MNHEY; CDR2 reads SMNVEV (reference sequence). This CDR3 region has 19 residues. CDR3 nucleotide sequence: TGTGCCAGCAGTTTAAGAGGGACAGGGCCCTACTCTGGGGCCAACGTCCTGACTTTC. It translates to CASSLRGTGPYSGANVLTF. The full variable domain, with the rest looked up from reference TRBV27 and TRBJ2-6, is EAQVTQNPRYLITVTGKKLTVTCSQNMNHEYMSWYRQDPGLGLRQIYYSMNVEVTDKGDVPEGYKVSRKEKRNFPLILESPSPNQTSLYFCASSLRGTGPYSGANVLTFGAGSRLTVL.

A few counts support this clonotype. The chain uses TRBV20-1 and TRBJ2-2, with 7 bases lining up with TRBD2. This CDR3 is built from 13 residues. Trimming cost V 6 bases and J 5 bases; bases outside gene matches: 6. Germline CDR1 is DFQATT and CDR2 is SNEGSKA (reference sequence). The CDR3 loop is CSAPAGMTGELFF. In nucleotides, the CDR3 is TGCAGTGCACCAGCGGGGATGACCGGGGAGCTGTTTTTT.

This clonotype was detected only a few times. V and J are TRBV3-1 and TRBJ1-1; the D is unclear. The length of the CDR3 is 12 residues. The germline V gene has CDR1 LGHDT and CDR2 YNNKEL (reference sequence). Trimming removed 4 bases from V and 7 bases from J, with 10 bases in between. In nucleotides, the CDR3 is TGTGCCAGCAGCCCCGCGAAGGGTGAAGCTTTCTTT. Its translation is CASSPAKGEAFF.

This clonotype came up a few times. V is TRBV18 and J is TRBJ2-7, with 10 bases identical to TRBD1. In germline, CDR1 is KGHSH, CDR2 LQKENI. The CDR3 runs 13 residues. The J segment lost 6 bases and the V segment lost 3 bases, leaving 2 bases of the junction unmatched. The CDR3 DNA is TGTGCCAGCTCACCGGGACAGGGGACCGAGCAGTACTTC. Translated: CASSPGQGTEQYF.

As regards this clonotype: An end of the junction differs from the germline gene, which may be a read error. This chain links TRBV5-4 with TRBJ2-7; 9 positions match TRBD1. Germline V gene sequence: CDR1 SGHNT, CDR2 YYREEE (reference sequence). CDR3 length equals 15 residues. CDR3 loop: CTSSLPGTGSREQYF. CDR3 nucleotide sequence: TGTACCAGCAGCTTACCCGGGACAGGGTCCCGCGAGCAGTACTTC.

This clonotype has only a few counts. The CDR3 loop reads CASSGAGTGSFF. For the CDR3, the DNA is TGTGCCAGCAGCGGGGCCGGGACAGGGAGTTTCTTC. This rearrangement joins TRBV5-5 to TRBJ2-1, with 9 positions matching TRBD1. CDR3 length: 12 residues. The germline V gene encodes CDR1 SGHKS and CDR2 YYEKEE (reference sequence). Trimming removed 4 bases from V and 16 bases from J; junction bases left unmatched: 9.

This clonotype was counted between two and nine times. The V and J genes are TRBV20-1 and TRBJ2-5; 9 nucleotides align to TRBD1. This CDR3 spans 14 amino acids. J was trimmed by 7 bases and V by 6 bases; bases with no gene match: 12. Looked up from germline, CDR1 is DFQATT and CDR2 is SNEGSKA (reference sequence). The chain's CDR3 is CSARLTGGAGTQYF. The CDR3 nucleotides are TGCAGTGCCCGTCTCACAGGGGGCGCGGGGACCCAGTACTTC.

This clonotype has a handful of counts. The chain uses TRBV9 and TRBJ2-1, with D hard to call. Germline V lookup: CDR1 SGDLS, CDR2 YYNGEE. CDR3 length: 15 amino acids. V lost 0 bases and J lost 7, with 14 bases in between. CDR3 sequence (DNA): TGTGCCAGCAGCGTAGCTAGTTCCGGAGAGAATGAGCAGTTCTTC. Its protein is CASSVASSGENEQFF. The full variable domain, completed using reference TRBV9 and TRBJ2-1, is DSGVTQTPKHLITATGQRVTLRCSPRSGDLSVYWYQQSLDQGLQFLIQYYNGEERAKGNILERFSAQQFPDLHSELNLSSLELGDSALYFCASSVASSGENEQFFGPGTRLTVL.

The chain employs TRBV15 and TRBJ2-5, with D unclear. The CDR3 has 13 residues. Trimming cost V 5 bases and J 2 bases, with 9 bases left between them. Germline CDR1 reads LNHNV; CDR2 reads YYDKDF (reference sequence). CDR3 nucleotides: TGTGCCACCAGCGGTCAGAGACAAGAGACCCAGTACTTC. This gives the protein CATSGQRQETQYF.